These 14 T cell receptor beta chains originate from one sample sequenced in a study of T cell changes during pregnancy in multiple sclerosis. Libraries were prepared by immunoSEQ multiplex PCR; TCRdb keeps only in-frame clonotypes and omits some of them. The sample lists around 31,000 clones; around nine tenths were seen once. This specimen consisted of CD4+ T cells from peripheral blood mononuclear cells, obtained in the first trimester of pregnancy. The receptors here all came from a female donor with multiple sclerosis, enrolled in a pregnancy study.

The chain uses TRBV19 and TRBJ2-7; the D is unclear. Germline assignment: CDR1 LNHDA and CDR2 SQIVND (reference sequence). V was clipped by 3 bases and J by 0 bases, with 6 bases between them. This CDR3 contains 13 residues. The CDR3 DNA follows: TGTGCCAGTAGTATGGGCAGCTCCTACGAGCAGTACTTC. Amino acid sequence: CASSMGSSYEQYF.

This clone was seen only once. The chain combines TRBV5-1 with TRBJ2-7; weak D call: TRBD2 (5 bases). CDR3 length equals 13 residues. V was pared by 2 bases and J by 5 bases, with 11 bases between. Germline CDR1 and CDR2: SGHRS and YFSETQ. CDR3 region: CASSLGLGNEQYF. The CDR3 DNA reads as TGCGCCAGCAGCTTAGGACTGGGTAACGAGCAGTACTTC. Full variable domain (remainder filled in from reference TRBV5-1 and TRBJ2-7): KAGVTQTPRYLIKTRGQQVTLSCSPISGHRSVSWYQQTPGQGLQFLFEYFSETQRNKGNFPGRFSGRQFSNSRSEMNVSTLELGDSALYLCASSLGLGNEQYFGPGTRLTVT.

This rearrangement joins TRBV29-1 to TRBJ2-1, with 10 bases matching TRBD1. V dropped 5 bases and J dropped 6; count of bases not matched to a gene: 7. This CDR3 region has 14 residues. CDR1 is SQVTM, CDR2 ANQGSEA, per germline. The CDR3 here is CSVLGGQGSNEQFF. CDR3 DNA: TGCAGCGTTCTGGGGGGACAGGGGTCCAATGAGCAGTTCTTC.

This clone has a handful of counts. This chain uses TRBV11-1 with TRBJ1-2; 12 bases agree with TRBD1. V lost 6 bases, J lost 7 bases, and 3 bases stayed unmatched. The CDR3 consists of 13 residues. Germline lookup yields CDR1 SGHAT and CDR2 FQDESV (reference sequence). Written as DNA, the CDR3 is TGTGCCAGCAGTTGGGACAGGGGGCTTGGCTACACCTTC. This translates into CASSWDRGLGYTF.

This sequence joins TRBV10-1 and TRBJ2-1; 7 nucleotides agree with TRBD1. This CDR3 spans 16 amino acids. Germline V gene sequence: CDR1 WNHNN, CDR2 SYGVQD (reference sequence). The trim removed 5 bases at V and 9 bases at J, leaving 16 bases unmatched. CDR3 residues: CASSSSSPQGWSEQFF. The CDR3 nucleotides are TGCGCCAGCAGTTCATCATCACCACAGGGGTGGTCTGAGCAGTTCTTC.

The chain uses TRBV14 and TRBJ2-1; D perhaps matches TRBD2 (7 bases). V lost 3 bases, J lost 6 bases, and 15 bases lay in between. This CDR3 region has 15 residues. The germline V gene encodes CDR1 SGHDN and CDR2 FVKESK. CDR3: CASSQVWGGLNEQFF. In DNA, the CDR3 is TGTGCCAGCAGCCAGGTCTGGGGGGGCCTCAATGAGCAGTTCTTC.

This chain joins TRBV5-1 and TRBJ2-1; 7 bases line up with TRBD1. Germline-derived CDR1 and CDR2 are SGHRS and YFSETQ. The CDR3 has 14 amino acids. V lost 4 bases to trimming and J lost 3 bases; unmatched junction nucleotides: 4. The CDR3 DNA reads TGCGCCAGCAGCAACCGGGACAGCTACAATGAGCAGTTCTTC. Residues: CASSNRDSYNEQFF.

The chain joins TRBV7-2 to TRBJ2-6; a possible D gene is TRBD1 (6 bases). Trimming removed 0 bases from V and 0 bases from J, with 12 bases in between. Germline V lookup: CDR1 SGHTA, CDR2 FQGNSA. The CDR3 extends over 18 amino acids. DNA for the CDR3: TGTGCCAGCAGCTTAGCCTACCTGGGGGCCTCTGGGGCCAACGTCCTGACTTTC. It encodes CASSLAYLGASGANVLTF.

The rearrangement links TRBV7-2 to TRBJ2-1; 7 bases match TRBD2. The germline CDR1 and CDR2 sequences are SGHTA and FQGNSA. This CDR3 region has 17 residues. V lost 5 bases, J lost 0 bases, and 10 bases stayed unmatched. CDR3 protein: CASSNRGGSSSYNEQFF. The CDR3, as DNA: TGTGCCAGCAGCAACCGCGGGGGTTCCAGCTCCTACAATGAGCAGTTCTTC.

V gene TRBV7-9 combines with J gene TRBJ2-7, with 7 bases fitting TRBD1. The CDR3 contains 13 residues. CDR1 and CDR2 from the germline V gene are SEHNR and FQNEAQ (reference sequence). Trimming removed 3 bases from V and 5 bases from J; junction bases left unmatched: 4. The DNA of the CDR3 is TGTGCCAGCAGCTTCGGCAGGGGGAACGAGCAGTACTTC. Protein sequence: CASSFGRGNEQYF.

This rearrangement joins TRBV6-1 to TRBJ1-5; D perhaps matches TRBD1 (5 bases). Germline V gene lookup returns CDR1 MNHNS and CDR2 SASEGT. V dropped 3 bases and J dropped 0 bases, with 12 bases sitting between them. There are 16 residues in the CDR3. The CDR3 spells CASSEGRGVSNQPQHF. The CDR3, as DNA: TGTGCCAGCAGTGAGGGGCGGGGGGTTAGCAATCAGCCCCAGCATTTT.

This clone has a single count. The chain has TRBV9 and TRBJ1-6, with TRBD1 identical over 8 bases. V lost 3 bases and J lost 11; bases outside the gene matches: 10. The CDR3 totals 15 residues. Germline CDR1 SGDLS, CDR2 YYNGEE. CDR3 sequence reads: CASSAFGQGGTPLHF. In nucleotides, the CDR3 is TGTGCCAGCAGCGCGTTCGGACAGGGAGGCACACCCCTCCACTTT.

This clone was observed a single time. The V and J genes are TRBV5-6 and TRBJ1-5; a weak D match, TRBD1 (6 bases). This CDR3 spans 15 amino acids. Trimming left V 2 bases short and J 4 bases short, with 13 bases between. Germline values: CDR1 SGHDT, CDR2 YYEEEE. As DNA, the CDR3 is TGTGCCAGCAGCTTCGGACGGACAGCAAATCAGCCCCAGCATTTT. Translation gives CASSFGRTANQPQHF. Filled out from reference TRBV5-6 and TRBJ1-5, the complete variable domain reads DAGVTQSPTHLIKTRGQQVTLRCSPKSGHDTVSWYQQALGQGPQFIFQYYEEEERQRGNFPDRFSGHQFPNYSSELNVNALLLGDSALYLCASSFGRTANQPQHFGDGTRLSIL.

Here the CDR3 DNA reads TGTGCCAGTAGTATAGAACGGGGAAACACCATATATTTT. Amino acid sequence: CASSIERGNTIYF. The rearrangement uses TRBV19 and TRBJ1-3; D gene uncertain. V was clipped by 0 bases and J by 4 bases, with 4 bases between them. From germline, CDR1 is LNHDA and CDR2 SQIVND (reference sequence). CDR3 length: 13 amino acids.